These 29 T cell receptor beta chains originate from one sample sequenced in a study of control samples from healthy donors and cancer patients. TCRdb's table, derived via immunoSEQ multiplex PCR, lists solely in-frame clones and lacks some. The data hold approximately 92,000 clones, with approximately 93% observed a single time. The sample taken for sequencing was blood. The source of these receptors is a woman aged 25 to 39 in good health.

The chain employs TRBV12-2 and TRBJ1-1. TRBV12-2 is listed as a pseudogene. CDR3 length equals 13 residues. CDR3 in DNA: TGTGCAAGTCGCCGGCCCCCGAACACTGAAGCTTTCTTT. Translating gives CASRRPPNTEAFF.

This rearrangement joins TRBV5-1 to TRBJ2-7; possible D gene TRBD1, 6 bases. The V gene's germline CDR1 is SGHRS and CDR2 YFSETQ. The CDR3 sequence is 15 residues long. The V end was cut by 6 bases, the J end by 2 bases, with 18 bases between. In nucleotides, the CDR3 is TGCGCCAGCACCGAATATCAGGGGTTAACCTACGAGCAGTACTTC. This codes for CASTEYQGLTYEQYF.

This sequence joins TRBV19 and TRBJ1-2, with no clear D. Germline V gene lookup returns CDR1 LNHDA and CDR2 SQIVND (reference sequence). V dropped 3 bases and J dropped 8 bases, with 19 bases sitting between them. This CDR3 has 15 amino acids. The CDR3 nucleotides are TGTGCCAGTAGTATTTTAAACCCCGCTACCGTAGGCTACACCTTC. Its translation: CASSILNPATVGYTF.

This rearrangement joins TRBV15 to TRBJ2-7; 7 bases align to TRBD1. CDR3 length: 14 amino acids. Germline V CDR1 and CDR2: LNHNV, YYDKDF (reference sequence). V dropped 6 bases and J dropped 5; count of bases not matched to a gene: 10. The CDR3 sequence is CATSLSGRGNEQYF. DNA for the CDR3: TGTGCCACCAGTTTATCCGGCAGGGGGAACGAGCAGTACTTC.

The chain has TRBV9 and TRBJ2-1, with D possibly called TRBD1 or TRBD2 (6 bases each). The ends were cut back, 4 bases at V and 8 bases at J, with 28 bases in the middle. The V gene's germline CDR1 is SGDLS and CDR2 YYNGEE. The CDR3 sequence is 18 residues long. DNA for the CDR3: TGTGCCAGCAGCCCGCGACGGGGGCTAGCAGGGTTAAGGGATGAGCAGTTCTTC. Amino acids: CASSPRRGLAGLRDEQFF.

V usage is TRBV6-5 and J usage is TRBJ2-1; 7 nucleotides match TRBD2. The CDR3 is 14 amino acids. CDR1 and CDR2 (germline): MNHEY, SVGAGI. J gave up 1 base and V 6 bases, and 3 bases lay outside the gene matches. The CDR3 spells CASSRLASYNEQFF. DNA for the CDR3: TGTGCCAGCAGCAGACTAGCTTCCTACAATGAGCAGTTCTTC.

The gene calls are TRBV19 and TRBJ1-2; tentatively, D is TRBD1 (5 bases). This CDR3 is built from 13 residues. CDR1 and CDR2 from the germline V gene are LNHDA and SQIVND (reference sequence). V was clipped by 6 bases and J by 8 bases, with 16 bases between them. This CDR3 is CASSPLGPRGYTF. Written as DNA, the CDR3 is TGTGCCAGTAGCCCGTTGGGGCCCCGAGGCTACACCTTC.

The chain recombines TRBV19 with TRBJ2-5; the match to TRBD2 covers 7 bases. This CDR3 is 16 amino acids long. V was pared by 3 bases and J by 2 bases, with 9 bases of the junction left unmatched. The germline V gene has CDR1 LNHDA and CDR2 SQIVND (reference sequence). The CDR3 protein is CASSILGAGEQETQYF. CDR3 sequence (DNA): TGTGCCAGTAGTATCTTGGGTGCGGGGGAACAAGAGACCCAGTACTTC.

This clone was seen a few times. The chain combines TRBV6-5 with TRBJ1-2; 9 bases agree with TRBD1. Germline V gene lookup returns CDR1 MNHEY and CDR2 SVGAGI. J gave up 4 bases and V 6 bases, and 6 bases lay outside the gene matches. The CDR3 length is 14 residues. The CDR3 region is CASSSGTGFYGYTF. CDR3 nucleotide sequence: TGTGCCAGCAGCTCTGGGACAGGGTTCTATGGCTACACCTTC.

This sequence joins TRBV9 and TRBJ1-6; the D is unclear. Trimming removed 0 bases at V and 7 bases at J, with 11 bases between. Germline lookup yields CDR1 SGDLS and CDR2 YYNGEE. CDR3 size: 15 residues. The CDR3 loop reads CASSVGWQPNSPLHF. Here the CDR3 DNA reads TGTGCCAGCAGCGTAGGTTGGCAGCCCAATTCACCCCTCCACTTT.

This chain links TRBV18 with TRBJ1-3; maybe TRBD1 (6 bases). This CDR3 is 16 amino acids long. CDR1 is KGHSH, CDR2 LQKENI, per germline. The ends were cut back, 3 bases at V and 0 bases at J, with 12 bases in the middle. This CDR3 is CASSPRDTSSGNTIYF. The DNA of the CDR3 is TGTGCCAGCTCACCCCGGGACACGAGCTCTGGAAACACCATATATTTT.

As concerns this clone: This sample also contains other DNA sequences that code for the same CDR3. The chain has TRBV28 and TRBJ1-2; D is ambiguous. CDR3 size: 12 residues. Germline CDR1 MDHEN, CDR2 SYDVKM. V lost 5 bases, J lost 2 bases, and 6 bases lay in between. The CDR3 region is CASSPKNYGYTF. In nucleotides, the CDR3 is TGTGCCAGCAGTCCAAAGAACTATGGCTACACCTTC.

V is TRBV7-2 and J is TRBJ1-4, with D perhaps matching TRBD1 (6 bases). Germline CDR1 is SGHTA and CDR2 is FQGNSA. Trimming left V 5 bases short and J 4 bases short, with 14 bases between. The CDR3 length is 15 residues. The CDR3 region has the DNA TGTGCCAGCAGCGTTCAGGGGAGCCATAATGAAAAACTGTTTTTT. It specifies CASSVQGSHNEKLFF.

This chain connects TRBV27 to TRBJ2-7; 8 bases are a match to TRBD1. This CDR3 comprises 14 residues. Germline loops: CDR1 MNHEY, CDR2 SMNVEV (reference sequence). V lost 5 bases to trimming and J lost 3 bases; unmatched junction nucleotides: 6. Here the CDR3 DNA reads TGTGCCAGCAGTGCCGGGACAGGTGGCTACGAGCAGTACTTC. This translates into CASSAGTGGYEQYF.

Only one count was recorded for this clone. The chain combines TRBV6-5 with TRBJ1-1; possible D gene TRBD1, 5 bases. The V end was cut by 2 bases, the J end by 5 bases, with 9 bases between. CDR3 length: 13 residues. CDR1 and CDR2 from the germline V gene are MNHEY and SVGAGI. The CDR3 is CASSYPGRTEAFF. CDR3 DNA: TGTGCCAGCAGTTACCCGGGACGAACTGAAGCTTTCTTT.

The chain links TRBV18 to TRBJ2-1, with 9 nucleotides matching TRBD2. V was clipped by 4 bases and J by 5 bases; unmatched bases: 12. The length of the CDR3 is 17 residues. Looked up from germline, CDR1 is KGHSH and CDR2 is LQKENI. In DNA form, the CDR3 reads TGTGCCAGCTCACGCCTACTTCCGGGACTAGCAGACAATGAGCAGTTCTTC. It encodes CASSRLLPGLADNEQFF.

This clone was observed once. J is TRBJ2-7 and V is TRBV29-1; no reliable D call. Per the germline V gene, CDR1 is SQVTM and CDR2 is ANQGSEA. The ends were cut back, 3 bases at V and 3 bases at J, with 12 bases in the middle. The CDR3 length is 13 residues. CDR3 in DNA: TGCAGCGTTGAGCGGTTAGTGCGCTACGAGCAGTACTTC. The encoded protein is CSVERLVRYEQYF.

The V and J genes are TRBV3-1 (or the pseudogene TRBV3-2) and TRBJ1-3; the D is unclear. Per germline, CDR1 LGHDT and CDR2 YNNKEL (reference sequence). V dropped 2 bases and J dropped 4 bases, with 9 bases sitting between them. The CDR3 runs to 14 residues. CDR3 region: CASSQIDLGNTIYF. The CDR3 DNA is TGTGCCAGCAGCCAAATAGACCTCGGAAACACCATATATTTT.

CDR3 loop: CASSESANRRTEAFF. CDR3 DNA sequence: TGTGCCAGCAGTGAATCGGCAAACCGAAGGACTGAAGCTTTCTTT. This rearrangement joins TRBV6-1 to TRBJ1-1; D call uncertain. Germline V gene sequence: CDR1 MNHNS, CDR2 SASEGT. This CDR3 is 15 amino acids long. V lost 2 bases and J 5 bases, leaving 15 bases between the germline ends.

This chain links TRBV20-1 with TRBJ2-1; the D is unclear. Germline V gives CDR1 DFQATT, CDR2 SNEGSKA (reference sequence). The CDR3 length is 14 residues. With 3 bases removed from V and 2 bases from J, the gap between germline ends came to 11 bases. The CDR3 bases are TGCAGTGCTAGTCGAGAGGTTACCTACAATGAGCAGTTCTTC. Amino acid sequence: CSASREVTYNEQFF.

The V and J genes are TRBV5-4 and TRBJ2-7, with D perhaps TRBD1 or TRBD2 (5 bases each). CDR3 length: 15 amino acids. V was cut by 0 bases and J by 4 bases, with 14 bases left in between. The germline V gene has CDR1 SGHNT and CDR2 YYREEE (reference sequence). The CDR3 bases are TGTGCCAGCAGCTTGGGGGGTATCGGGGCGTACGAGCAGTACTTC. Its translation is CASSLGGIGAYEQYF. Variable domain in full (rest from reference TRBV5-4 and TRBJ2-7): ETGVTQSPTHLIKTRGQQVTLRCSSQSGHNTVSWYQQALGQGPQFIFQYYREEENGRGNFPPRFSGLQFPNYSSELNVNALELDDSALYLCASSLGGIGAYEQYFGPGTRLTVT.

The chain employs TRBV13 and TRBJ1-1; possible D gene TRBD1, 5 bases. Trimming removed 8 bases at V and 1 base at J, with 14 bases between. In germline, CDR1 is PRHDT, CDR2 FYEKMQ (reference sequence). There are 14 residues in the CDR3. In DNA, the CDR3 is TGTGCCAGCGGCCCGAGGGGTGAGAACACTGAAGCTTTCTTT. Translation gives CASGPRGENTEAFF.

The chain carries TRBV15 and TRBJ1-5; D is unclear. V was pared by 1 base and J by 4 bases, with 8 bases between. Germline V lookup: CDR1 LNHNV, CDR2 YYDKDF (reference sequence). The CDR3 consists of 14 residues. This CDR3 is CATSRAQENQPQHF. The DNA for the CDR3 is TGTGCCACCAGCAGAGCACAAGAAAATCAGCCCCAGCATTTT.

This CDR3 reads CATIDSTNQPQHF. As DNA, the CDR3 is TGTGCCACAATCGACAGCACCAATCAGCCCCAGCATTTT. The chain is built from TRBV6-5 and TRBJ1-5, with D tentatively TRBD1 (5 bases). CDR1 and CDR2 (germline): MNHEY, SVGAGI. V lost 10 bases, J lost 3 bases, and 13 bases lay in between. The CDR3 has 13 residues.

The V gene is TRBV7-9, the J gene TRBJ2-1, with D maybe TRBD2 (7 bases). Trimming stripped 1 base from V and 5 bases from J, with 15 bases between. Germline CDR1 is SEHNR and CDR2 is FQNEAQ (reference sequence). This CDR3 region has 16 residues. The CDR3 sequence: CASSLERRGPNNEQFF. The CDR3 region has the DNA TGTGCCAGCAGCTTAGAGAGGCGGGGGCCTAACAATGAGCAGTTCTTC. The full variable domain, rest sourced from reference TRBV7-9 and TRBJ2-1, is DTGVSQNPRHKITKRGQNVTFRCDPISEHNRLYWYRQTLGQGPEFLTYFQNEAQLEKSRLLSDRFSAERPKGSFSTLEIQRTEQGDSAMYLCASSLERRGPNNEQFFGPGTRLTVL.

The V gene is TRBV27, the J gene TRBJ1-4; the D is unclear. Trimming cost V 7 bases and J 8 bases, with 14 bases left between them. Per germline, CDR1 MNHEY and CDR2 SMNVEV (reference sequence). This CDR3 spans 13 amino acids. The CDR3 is CASKSQPGEKLFF. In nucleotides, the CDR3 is TGTGCCAGCAAGTCGCAGCCTGGGGAAAAACTGTTTTTT. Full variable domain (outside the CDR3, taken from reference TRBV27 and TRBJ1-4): EAQVTQNPRYLITVTGKKLTVTCSQNMNHEYMSWYRQDPGLGLRQIYYSMNVEVTDKGDVPEGYKVSRKEKRNFPLILESPSPNQTSLYFCASKSQPGEKLFFGSGTQLSVL.

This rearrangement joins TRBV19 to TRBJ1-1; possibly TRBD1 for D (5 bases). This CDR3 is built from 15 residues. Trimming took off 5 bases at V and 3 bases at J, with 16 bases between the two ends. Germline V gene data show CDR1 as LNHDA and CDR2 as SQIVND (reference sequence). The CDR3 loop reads CASSPGQGWYTEAFF. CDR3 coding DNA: TGTGCCAGTAGTCCAGGGCAGGGCTGGTACACTGAAGCTTTCTTT.

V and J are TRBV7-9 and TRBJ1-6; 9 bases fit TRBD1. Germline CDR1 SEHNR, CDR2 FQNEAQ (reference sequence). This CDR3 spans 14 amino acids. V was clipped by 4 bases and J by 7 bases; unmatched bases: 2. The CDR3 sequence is CASSWGQGNSPLHF. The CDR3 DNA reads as TGTGCCAGCAGCTGGGGACAGGGAAATTCACCCCTCCACTTT.

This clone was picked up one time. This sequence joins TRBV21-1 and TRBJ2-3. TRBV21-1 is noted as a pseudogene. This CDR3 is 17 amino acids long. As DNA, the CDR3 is TGTGCCAGCAGCAAAGGGACCAAACGCCTGCACGGTGATACGCAGTATTTT. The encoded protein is CASSKGTKRLHGDTQYF.